These 9 T cell receptor beta chains were sequenced from one sample in a study of human T cells and chemical hapten exposure (dated by TCRdb to about 2021). The receptor library was made with 5' RACE. Sequenced on an Illumina MiSeq. TCRdb reprocessed the public reads (quality trimming at Q25 with fastp, clone calling with MiXCR) and kept in-frame beta chains. Here each entry gathers all rows of one CDR3 protein and keeps the most common genes and DNA. This sample lists roughly 82,000 distinct CDR3 sequences; 15% to 20% were detected once. Around 6.8% of the sample lies in the top ten. Total RNA was extracted from unfractionated whole blood collected in Tempus Blood RNA tubes. The receptors were sampled from a female donor in good health.

This sequence joins TRBV5-4 and TRBJ2-7, with 8 bases matching TRBD1. Germline V gene data show CDR1 as SGHNT and CDR2 as YYREEE (reference sequence). The CDR3 contains 15 residues. The V and J ends lost 1 base and 7 bases, in that order; junction bases with no gene match: 10. The CDR3 here is CASSLSGTGRREQYF. The CDR3 coding sequence is TGTGCCAGCAGCTTGTCAGGGACAGGACGACGGGAGCAGTACTTC. The full variable domain, completed using reference TRBV5-4 and TRBJ2-7, is ETGVTQSPTHLIKTRGQQVTLRCSSQSGHNTVSWYQQALGQGPQFIFQYYREEENGRGNFPPRFSGLQFPNYSSELNVNALELDDSALYLCASSLSGTGRREQYFGPGTRLTVT.

The chain joins TRBV18 to TRBJ2-5, with D maybe TRBD2 (6 bases). Trimming removed 3 bases at V and 2 bases at J, with 16 bases between. The CDR3 spans 16 residues. The V gene's germline CDR1 is KGHSH and CDR2 LQKENI. CDR3 sequence (DNA): TGTGCCAGCTCACCTCTAACAAGCGGGCTACAAGAGACCCAGTACTTC. Translation gives CASSPLTSGLQETQYF.

This sequence joins TRBV29-1 and TRBJ2-1; possible D gene TRBD1, 5 bases. The length of the CDR3 is 12 residues. The germline V and J ends were trimmed by 5 bases and 7 bases, with 12 bases remaining between them. CDR1 SQVTM and CDR2 ANQGSEA come from the germline V gene. For the CDR3, the DNA is TGCAGCGTTTGGGCAGGGAAAAATGAGCAGTTCTTC. Its translation: CSVWAGKNEQFF.

J is TRBJ1-1 and V is TRBV12-3 or TRBV12-4; TRBD1 agrees at 9 bases. With 5 bases clipped from V and 1 base from J, the junction kept 11 bases outside the gene matches. The CDR3 runs to 17 residues. The CDR3 loop reads CASSPGTGITPNTEAFF. The CDR3 DNA follows: TGTGCCAGCAGTCCCGGGACAGGGATTACCCCGAACACTGAAGCTTTCTTT.

This clonotype was counted between two and nine times. The chain links TRBV5-1 to TRBJ2-1; perhaps TRBD1 as D (5 bases). The germline V gene has CDR1 SGHRS and CDR2 YFSETQ. V gave up 0 bases and J gave up 8 bases, with 15 bases separating them. The CDR3 has 15 residues. The CDR3 protein is CASSLALLRVDEQFF. The DNA of the CDR3 is TGCGCCAGCAGCTTGGCGCTACTCAGGGTGGATGAGCAGTTCTTC.

This clonotype was recorded at least ten times. This sequence joins TRBV6-5 and TRBJ1-1; 7 nucleotides match TRBD1. The CDR3 is made up of 14 amino acids. Germline V gene lookup returns CDR1 MNHEY and CDR2 SVGAGI. The trim removed 5 bases at V and 5 bases at J, leaving 8 bases unmatched. CDR3 sequence reads: CASSPLTGRTEAFF. CDR3 coding DNA: TGTGCCAGCAGTCCCTTGACAGGGCGGACTGAAGCTTTCTTT.

This clonotype was observed a handful of times. The rearrangement joins TRBV6-5 to TRBJ2-6; D unresolved. Trimming shortened V by 4 bases and J by 2 bases, and 9 bases separated the two germline ends. Germline V CDR1 and CDR2: MNHEY, SVGAGI. The CDR3 is 15 residues long. The CDR3 protein is CASSSLKPGANVLTF. In DNA form, the CDR3 reads TGTGCCAGCAGTTCCCTGAAACCTGGGGCCAACGTCCTGACTTTC.

V usage is TRBV6-2 or TRBV6-3 and J usage is TRBJ1-5; D is unresolved. The CDR3 runs 17 residues. The germline V gene has CDR1 MNHEY and CDR2 SVGEGT. Trimming removed 6 bases from V and 4 bases from J, with 22 bases in between. The DNA of the CDR3 is TGTGCCAGCAGCATAAACGTGGGCCGGGTGGCAAATCAGCCCCAGCATTTT. This codes for CASSINVGRVANQPQHF.

The genes are TRBV2 and TRBJ2-2; 14 bases align to TRBD2. The CDR3 is made up of 19 amino acids. The germline V gene encodes CDR1 SNHLY and CDR2 FYNNEI. Trimming cost V 0 bases and J 7 bases; bases outside gene matches: 10. The CDR3, as DNA: TGTGCCAGCAGTGAAGCGCCCGGACTAGCGGGAGGCCGAGGCGGGGAGCTGTTTTTT. Translating it yields CASSEAPGLAGGRGGELFF.